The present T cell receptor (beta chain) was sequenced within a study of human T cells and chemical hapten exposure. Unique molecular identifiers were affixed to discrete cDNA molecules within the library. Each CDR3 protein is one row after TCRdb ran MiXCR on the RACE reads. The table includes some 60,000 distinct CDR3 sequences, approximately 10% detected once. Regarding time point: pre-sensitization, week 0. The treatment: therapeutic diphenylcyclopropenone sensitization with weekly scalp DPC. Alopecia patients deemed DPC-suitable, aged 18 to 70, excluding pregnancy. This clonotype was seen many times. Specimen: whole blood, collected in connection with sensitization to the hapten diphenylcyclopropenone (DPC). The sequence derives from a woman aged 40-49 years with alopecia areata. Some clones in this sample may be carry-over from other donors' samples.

The CDR3 DNA reads as TGTGCCAGCGGCAGGAACACCGGGGAGCTGTTTTTT. This gives the protein CASGRNTGELFF. V gene TRBV7-8 combines with J gene TRBJ2-2; D is undetermined. The CDR3 length is 12 residues. The germline V gene has CDR1 SGHVS and CDR2 FQNEAQ. With 8 bases removed from V and 1 base from J, the gap between germline ends came to 5 bases.